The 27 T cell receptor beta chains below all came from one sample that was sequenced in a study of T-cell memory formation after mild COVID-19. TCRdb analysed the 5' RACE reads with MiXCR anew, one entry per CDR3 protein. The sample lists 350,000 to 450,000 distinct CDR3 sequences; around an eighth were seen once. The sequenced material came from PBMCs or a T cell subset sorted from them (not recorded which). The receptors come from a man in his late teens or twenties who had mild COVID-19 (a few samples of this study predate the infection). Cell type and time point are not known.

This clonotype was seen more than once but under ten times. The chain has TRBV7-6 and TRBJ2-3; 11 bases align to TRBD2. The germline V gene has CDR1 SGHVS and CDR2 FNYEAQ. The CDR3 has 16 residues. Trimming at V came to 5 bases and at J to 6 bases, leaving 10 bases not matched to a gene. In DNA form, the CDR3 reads TGTGCCAGCAGCCGACTAGCGGGACCGAGTACGGATACGCAGTATTTT. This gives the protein CASSRLAGPSTDTQYF.

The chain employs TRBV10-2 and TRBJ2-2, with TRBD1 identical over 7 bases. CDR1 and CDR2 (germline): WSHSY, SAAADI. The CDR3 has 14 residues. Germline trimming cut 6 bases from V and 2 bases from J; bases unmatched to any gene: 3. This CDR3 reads CASRWDSNTGELFF. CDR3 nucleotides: TGCGCCAGCAGGTGGGACAGCAACACCGGGGAGCTGTTTTTT.

CDR3 protein: CASRGRDQETQYF. In DNA, the CDR3 is TGTGCCAGCAGAGGCCGGGACCAAGAGACCCAGTACTTC. The V and J genes are TRBV6-5 and TRBJ2-5; D is unresolved. V shed 6 bases and J shed 0 bases, with 8 bases lying between them. The length of the CDR3 is 13 residues. The germline CDR1 and CDR2 sequences are MNHEY and SVGAGI.

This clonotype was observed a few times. The CDR3 bases are TGTGCCAGCAGCTTAGGCTCCGGTTCCTACGAGCAGTACGTC. It codes for CASSLGSGSYEQYV. This chain uses TRBV7-2 with TRBJ2-7; D remains ambiguous. Germline V gene lookup returns CDR1 SGHTA and CDR2 FQGNSA. Trimming removed 1 base at V and 1 base at J, with 8 bases between. This CDR3 comprises 14 residues.

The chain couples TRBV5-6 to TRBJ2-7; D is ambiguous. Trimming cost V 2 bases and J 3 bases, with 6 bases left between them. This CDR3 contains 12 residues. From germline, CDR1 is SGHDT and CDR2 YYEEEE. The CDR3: CASSFSDYEQYV. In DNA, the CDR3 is TGTGCCAGCAGCTTTTCCGACTACGAGCAGTACGTC.

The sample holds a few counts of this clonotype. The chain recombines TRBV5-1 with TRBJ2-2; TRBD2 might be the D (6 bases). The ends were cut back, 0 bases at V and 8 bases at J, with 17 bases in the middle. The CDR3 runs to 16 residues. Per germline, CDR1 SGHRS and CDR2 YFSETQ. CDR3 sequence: CASSLVPPGLSGELFF. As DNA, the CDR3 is TGCGCCAGCAGCTTGGTTCCCCCGGGACTCTCGGGGGAGCTGTTTTTT. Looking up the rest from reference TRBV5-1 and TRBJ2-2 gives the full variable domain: KAGVTQTPRYLIKTRGQQVTLSCSPISGHRSVSWYQQTPGQGLQFLFEYFSETQRNKGNFPGRFSGRQFSNSRSEMNVSTLELGDSALYLCASSLVPPGLSGELFFGEGSRLTVL.

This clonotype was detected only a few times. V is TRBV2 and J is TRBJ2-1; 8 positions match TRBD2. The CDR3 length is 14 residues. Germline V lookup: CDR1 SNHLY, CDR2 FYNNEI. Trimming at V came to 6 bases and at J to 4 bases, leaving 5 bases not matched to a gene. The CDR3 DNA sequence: TGTGCCAGCAGCGGCGGGGGGAGATACAATGAGCAGTTCTTC. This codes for CASSGGGRYNEQFF.

CDR3 nucleotide sequence: TGCGCCAGCAGCTTTACCAGGACAGGGGGTTACAATGAGCAGTTCTTC. This codes for CASSFTRTGGYNEQFF. The V call is TRBV5-1, the J call TRBJ2-1; 10 nucleotides line up with TRBD1. The V and J ends lost 2 bases and 4 bases, in that order; junction bases with no gene match: 6. Germline-derived CDR1 and CDR2 are SGHRS and YFSETQ. The CDR3 consists of 16 residues.

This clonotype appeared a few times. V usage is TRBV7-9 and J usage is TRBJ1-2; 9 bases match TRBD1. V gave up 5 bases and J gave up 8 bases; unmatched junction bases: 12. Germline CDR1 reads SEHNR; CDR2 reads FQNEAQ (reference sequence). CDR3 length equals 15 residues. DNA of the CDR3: TGTGCCAGCAGCGTCACAGGGGGCCTAGCAAGGGGCTACACCTTC. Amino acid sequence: CASSVTGGLARGYTF. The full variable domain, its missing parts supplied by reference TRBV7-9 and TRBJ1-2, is DTGVSQNPRHKITKRGQNVTFRCDPISEHNRLYWYRQTLGQGPEFLTYFQNEAQLEKSRLLSDRFSAERPKGSFSTLEIQRTEQGDSAMYLCASSVTGGLARGYTFGSGTRLTVV.

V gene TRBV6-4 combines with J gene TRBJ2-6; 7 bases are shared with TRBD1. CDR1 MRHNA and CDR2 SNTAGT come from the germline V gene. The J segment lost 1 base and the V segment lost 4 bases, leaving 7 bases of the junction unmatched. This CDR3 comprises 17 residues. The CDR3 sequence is CASSVDRVSSGANVLTF. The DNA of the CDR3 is TGTGCCAGCAGTGTAGACAGGGTATCTTCTGGGGCCAACGTCCTGACTTTC.

CDR3 loop: CASSEAVTDYEQYF. CDR3 coding DNA: TGTGCCAGCAGTGAAGCAGTGACAGACTACGAGCAGTACTTC. The chain recombines TRBV6-1 with TRBJ2-7, with D perhaps matching TRBD1 (5 bases). CDR3 length: 14 residues. V was clipped by 0 bases and J by 3 bases, with 9 bases between them. CDR1 and CDR2 from the germline V gene are MNHNS and SASEGT.

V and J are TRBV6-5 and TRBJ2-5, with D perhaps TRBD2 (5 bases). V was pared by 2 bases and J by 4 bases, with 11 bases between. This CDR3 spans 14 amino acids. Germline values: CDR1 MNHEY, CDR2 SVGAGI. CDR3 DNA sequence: TGTGCCAGCAGTTACCACGGACGGGGAGAGACCCAGTACTTC. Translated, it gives CASSYHGRGETQYF.

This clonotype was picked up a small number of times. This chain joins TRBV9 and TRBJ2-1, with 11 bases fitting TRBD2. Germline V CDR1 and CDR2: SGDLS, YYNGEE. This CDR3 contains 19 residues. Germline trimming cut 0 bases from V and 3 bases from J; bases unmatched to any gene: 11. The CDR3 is CASSVAAGSGGALYNEQFF. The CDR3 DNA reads TGTGCCAGCAGCGTAGCAGCGGGTAGCGGGGGGGCTCTCTACAATGAGCAGTTCTTC.

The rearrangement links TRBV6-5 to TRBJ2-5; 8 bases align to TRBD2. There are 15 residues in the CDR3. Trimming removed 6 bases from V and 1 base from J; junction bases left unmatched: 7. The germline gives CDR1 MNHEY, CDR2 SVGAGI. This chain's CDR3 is CASRLSGTSQETQYF. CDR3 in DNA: TGTGCCAGCAGATTGTCCGGGACTAGCCAAGAGACCCAGTACTTC.

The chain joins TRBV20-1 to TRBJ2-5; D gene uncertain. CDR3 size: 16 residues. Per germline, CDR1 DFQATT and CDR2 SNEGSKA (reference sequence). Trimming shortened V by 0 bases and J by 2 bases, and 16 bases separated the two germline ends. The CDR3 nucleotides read TGCAGTGCTAGAGATCCGGCGGCTGACTCTCAAGAGACCCAGTACTTC. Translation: CSARDPAADSQETQYF.

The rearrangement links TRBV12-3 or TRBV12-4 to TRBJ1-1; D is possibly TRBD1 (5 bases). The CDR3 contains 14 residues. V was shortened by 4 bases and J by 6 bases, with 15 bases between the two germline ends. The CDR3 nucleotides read TGTGCCAGCAGTTCCGGGGCGAAGGTCGCTGAAGCTTTCTTT. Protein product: CASSSGAKVAEAFF.

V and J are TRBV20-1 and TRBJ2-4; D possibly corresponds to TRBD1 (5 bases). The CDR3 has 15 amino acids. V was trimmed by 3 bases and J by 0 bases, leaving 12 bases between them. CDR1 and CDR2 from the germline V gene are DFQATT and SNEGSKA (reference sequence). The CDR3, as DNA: TGCAGTGCTAGGCCAGGGAATCAAGCCAAAAACATTCAGTACTTC. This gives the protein CSARPGNQAKNIQYF.

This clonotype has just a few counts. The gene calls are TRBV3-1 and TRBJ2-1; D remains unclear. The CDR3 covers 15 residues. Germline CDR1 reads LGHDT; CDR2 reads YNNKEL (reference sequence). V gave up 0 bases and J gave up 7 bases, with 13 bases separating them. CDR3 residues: CASSQESLGRNEQFF. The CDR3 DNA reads TGTGCCAGCAGCCAAGAATCCTTAGGCCGGAATGAGCAGTTCTTC.

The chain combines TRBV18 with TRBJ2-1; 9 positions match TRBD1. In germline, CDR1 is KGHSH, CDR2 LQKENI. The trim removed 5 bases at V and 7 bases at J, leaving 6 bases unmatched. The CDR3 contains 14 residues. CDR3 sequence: CASSYLGQGNEQFF. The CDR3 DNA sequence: TGTGCCAGCTCATACTTAGGACAGGGGAATGAGCAGTTCTTC. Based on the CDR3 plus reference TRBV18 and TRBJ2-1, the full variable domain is NAGVMQNPRHLVRRRGQEARLRCSPMKGHSHVYWYRQLPEEGLKFMVYLQKENIIDESGMPKERFSAEFPKEGPSILRIQQVVRGDSAAYFCASSYLGQGNEQFFGPGTRLTVL.

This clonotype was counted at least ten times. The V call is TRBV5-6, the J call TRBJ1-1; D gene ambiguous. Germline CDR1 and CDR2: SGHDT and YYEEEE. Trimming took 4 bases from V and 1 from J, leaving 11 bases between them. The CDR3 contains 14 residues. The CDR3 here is CASSPDLSNTEAFF. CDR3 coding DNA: TGTGCCAGCAGCCCCGACTTATCGAACACTGAAGCTTTCTTT.

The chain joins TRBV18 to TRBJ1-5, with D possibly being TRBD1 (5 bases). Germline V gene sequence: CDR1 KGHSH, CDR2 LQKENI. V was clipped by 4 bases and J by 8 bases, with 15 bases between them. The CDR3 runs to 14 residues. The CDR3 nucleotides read TGTGCCAGCTCACGTCGTCAGGGTGTAGAGCCCCAGCATTTT. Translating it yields CASSRRQGVEPQHF.

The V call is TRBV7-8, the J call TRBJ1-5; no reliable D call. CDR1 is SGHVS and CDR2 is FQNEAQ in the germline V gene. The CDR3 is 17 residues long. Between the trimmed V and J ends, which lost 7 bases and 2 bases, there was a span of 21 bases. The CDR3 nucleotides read TGTGCCAGCACCATAGACGTCGCGCGCAGAGGCAATCAGCCCCAGCATTTT. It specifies CASTIDVARRGNQPQHF.

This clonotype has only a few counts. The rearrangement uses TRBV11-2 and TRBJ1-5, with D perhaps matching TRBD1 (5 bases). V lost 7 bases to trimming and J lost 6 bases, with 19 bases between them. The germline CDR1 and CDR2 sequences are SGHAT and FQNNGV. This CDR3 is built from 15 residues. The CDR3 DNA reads TGTGCCAGCACCCTCCGAGTGCAGGGCCCTCAGCCCCAGCATTTT. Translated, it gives CASTLRVQGPQPQHF.

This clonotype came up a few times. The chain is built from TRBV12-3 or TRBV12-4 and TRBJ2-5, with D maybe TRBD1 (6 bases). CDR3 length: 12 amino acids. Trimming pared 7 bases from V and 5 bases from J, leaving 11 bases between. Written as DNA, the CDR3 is TGTGCCAGCAACAGGGTGGGGGAGACCCAGTACTTC. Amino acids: CASNRVGETQYF.

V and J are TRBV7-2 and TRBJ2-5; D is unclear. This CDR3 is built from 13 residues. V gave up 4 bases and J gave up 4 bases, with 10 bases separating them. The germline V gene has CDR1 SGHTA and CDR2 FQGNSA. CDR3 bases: TGTGCCAGCAGCTCCGGGTGGAGAGAGACCCAGTACTTC. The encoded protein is CASSSGWRETQYF.

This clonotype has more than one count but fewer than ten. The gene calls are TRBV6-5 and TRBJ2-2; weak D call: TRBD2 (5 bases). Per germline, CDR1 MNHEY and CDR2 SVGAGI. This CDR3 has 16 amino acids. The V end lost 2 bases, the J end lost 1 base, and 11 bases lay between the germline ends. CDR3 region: CASSYTPRGNTGELFF. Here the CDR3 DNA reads TGTGCCAGCAGTTACACCCCCCGGGGGAACACCGGGGAGCTGTTTTTT.

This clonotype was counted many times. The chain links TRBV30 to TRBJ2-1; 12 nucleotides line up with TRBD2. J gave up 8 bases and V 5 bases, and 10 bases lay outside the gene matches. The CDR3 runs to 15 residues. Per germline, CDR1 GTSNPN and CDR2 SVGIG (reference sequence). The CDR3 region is CAWAPLAGGPDEQFF. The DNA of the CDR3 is TGTGCCTGGGCGCCCCTAGCGGGGGGGCCGGATGAGCAGTTCTTC.